The T cell receptor beta chain described here comes from a study of blood T cells in healthy people across ages. Then a second PCR, running roughly 7 to 11 cycles, was carried out with a sample-barcoded 5' primer and a J-beta primer mix. From the 5' RACE reads, TCRdb called clonotypes with MiXCR, one entry per CDR3 protein. This sample yields hundreds of thousands of distinct CDR3 sequences, of which around half are seen a single time; 15% to 20% belongs to the top ten. Input material: blood. This sequence originates from an elderly man in good health.

The CDR3 reads CASSQGAWGQCSYNEQFF. Here the CDR3 DNA reads TGCGCCAGCAGCCAAGGGGCCTGGGGACAGTGCTCCTACAATGAGCAGTTCTTC. V gene TRBV4-1 combines with J gene TRBJ2-1, with 7 bases matching TRBD1. Germline lookup yields CDR1 MGHRA and CDR2 YSYEKL. Losses at the gene ends were 1 base for V and 0 bases for J; bases not matched to a gene: 9. The CDR3 contains 18 residues.